Listed below are T cell receptor beta chains from one sample, sequenced in a study of T cell responses to AZD1222 COVID-19 vaccine. Only in-frame clones appear in the TCRdb table, and some are missing; sequencing was by immunoSEQ multiplex PCR. This table holds approximately 160,000 clones, under 95% found once. The sequencing here drew on peripheral blood, taken on day 0 of AZD1222 vaccination. The receptors were sampled from an adult in good health. The CDR3 runs from the conserved cysteine through the conserved F or W. Fields, in order: clone size, V gene, CDR3 protein. Clone size is not always given. Where it is, it says once, few, many or a class for expanded clones.

. TRBV3-1/TRBV3-2 CASSPQLYRGFTLKHMNTEAFF
once TRBV28 CASSSDRENYGYTF
. TRBV5-5 CASSPYRTSGRGEQFF
. TRBV14 CASSQTGETYIGGEANEQFF
. TRBV11-2 CASSTQLLTVHSGNTIYF
. TRBV14 CASSQSGISTDTQYF
. TRBV4-3 CASSQDEQGGYEQYF
few TRBV13 CASSLLRGANEKLFF
. TRBV2 CASRRGGGTDTQYF
. TRBV7-2 CASRAGAKETQYF
once TRBV4-3 CASSHVQGVAETQYF
. TRBV6-5 CASSITGGNSPLHF
. TRBV6-5 CASGYRDGYTF